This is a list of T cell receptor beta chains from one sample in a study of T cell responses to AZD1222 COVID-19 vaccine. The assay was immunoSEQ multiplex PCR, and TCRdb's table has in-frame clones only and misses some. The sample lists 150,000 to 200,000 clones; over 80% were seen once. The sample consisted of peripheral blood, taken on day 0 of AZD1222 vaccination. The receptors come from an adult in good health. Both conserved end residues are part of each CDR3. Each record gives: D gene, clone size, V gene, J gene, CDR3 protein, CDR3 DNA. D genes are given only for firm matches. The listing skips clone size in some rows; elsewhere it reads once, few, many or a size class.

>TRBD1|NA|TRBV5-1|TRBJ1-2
CASSRTGNYGYTF
TGCGCCAGCAGCCGGACAGGGAACTATGGCTACACCTTC
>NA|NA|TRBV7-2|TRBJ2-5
CASSSRLQETQYF
TGTGCCAGCAGCTCGCGGCTACAAGAGACCCAGTACTTC
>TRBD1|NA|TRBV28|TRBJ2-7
CASSLTGTGRYEQYF
TGTGCCAGCAGTTTAACTGGGACAGGCCGCTACGAGCAGTACTTC
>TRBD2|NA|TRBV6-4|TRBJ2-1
CASSYSGLAGDHEQFF
TGTGCCAGCAGTTACTCGGGACTAGCGGGAGACCATGAGCAGTTCTTC
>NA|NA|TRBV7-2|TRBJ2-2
CASSWRGAGNTGELFF
TGTGCCAGCAGCTGGCGAGGAGCGGGGAACACCGGGGAGCTGTTTTTT
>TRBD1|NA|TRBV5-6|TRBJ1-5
CASSRDRGQPQHF
TGTGCCAGCAGCCGTGACAGGGGCCAGCCCCAGCATTTT
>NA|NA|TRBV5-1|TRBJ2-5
CASSLARAMETQYF
TGCGCCAGCAGCTTGGCCCGAGCTATGGAGACCCAGTACTTC
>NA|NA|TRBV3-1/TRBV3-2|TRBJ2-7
CASSRIYEQYF
TGTGCCAGCAGTCGGATCTACGAGCAGTACTTC
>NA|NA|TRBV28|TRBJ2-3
CASSPTSPTSTDTQYF
TGTGCCAGCAGTCCAACATCGCCTACTAGCACAGATACGCAGTATTTT
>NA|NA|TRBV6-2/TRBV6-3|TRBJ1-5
CASSFLPLGGNQPQHF
TGTGCCAGCAGTTTTCTCCCGTTGGGGGGCAATCAGCCCCAGCATTTT
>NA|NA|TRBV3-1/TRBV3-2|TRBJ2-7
CASSLQGFSYEQYF
TGTGCCAGCAGCCTACAGGGATTCTCCTACGAGCAGTACTTC
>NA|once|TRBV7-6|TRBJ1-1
CASSSNGVLEAFF
TGTGCCAGCAGCTCCAACGGGGTTCTGGAAGCTTTCTTT
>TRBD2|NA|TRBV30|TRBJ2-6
CAWRMEGTSSGANVLTF
TGTGCCTGGAGAATGGAAGGGACTAGTTCTGGGGCCAACGTCCTGACTTTC
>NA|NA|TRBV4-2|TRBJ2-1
CASSPTLANNEQFF
TGTGCCAGCAGCCCGACCTTGGCAAACAATGAGCAGTTCTTC
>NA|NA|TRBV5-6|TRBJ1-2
CASSLDSAAGYTF
TGTGCCAGCAGCTTGGACAGTGCGGCTGGCTACACCTTC
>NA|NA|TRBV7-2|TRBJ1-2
CASSSYKGASYGYTF
TGTGCCAGCAGCTCTTATAAAGGGGCCAGCTATGGCTACACCTTC
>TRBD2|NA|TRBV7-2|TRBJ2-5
CASSRKLASETQYF
TGTGCCAGCAGCCGGAAACTAGCGTCAGAGACCCAGTACTTC
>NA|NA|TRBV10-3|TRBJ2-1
CAISESGPSSEQFF
TGTGCCATCAGTGAGTCGGGCCCATCAAGTGAGCAGTTCTTC
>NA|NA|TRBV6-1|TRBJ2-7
CASSEFGRGSYEQYF
TGTGCCAGCAGTGAATTTGGCAGGGGCTCCTACGAGCAGTACTTC
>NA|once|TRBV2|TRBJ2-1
CASSYTPNEQFF
TGTGCCAGCAGCTATACCCCCAATGAGCAGTTCTTC
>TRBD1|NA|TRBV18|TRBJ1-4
CASSTAQGAYEKLFF
TGTGCCAGCTCAACCGCACAGGGGGCGTATGAAAAACTGTTTTTT
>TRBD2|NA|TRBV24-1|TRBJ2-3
CATNKRGETDTQYF
TGTGCCACCAATAAGCGGGGGGAAACAGATACGCAGTATTTT
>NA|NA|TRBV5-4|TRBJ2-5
CASSLETGVQETQYF
TGTGCCAGCAGCCTAGAGACAGGTGTCCAAGAGACCCAGTACTTC
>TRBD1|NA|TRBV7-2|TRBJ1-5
CASSWRQGAQQPQHF
TGTGCCAGCAGCTGGAGACAGGGGGCGCAGCAGCCCCAGCATTTT
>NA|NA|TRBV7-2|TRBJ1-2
CASRSKEKGADGYTF
TGTGCCAGCAGATCCAAGGAAAAGGGCGCGGATGGCTACACCTTC
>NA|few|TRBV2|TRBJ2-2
CASSARSWGELFF
TGTGCCAGCAGTGCCCGATCCTGGGGGGAGCTGTTTTTT
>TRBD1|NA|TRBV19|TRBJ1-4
CASSPGTGPSPATNEKLFF
TGTGCCAGTAGTCCAGGGACAGGGCCCTCCCCGGCAACTAATGAAAAACTGTTTTTT
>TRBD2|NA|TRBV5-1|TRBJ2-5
CANSGGLAGGLQETQYF
TGCGCCAACAGCGGGGGACTAGCGGGAGGGCTACAAGAGACCCAGTACTTC
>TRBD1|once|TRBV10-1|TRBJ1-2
CASSAKGQARYGYTF
TGCGCCAGCAGTGCGAAAGGACAGGCTCGTTATGGCTACACCTTC
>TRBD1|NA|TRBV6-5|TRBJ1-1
CASARDRVNTEAFF
TGTGCCAGCGCTAGGGACAGGGTAAACACTGAAGCTTTCTTT
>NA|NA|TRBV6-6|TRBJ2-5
CASSYSKETQYF
TGTGCCAGCAGTTACTCCAAAGAGACCCAGTACTTC
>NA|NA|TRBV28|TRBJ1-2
CASSLGLSGAYGYTF
TGTGCCAGCAGTTTAGGGTTATCTGGGGCCTATGGCTACACCTTC
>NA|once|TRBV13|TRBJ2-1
CASSFSIGEQFF
TGTGCCAGCAGCTTTTCAATCGGGGAGCAGTTCTTC
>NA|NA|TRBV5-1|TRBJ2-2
CASSLQAARTTGELFF
TGCGCCAGCAGCTTGCAAGCGGCCAGGACAACCGGGGAGCTGTTTTTT
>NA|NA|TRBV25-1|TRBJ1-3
CASSHPRGSGNTIYF
TGTGCCAGCAGTCACCCGAGAGGGTCTGGAAACACCATATATTTT
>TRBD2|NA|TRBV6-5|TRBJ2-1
CASGGLGVHEQFF
TGTGCCAGCGGAGGACTAGGAGTCCATGAGCAGTTCTTC
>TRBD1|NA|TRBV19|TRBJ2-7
CASSIGSTGGDEQYF
TGTGCCAGTAGTATTGGAAGTACAGGGGGCGACGAGCAGTACTTC
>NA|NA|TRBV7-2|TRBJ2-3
CASSPMNTATDTQYF
TGTGCCAGCAGCCCGATGAATACGGCCACAGATACGCAGTATTTT
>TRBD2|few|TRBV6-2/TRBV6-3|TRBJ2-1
CASSLTGTSLEQFF
TGTGCCAGCAGTCTAACCGGGACTAGCCTTGAGCAGTTCTTC
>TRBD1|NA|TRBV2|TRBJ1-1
CASENPGTGLENTEAFF
TGTGCCAGCGAGAACCCAGGGACAGGGTTAGAGAACACTGAAGCTTTCTTT
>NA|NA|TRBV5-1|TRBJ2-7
CASSLQGSENEQYF
TGCGCCAGCAGCCTTCAGGGGTCCGAAAACGAGCAGTACTTC
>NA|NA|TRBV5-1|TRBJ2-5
CASGLPTGTLQETQYF
TGCGCCAGCGGATTACCTACAGGGACCCTCCAAGAGACCCAGTACTTC
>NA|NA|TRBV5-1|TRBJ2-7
CASSLGSPLGDEQYF
TGCGCCAGCAGCTTGGGCAGCCCCTTAGGGGACGAGCAGTACTTC
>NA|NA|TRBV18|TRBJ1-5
CASSIGSNQPQHF
TGTGCCAGCTCGATAGGTAGCAATCAGCCCCAGCATTTT
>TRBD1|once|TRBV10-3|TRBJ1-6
CAIRGTGEGQSPLHF
TGTGCCATCAGGGGGACAGGAGAAGGACAATCACCCCTCCACTTT
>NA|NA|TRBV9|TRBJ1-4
CASSGQVGAREKLFF
TGTGCCAGCAGCGGGCAGGTCGGGGCACGAGAAAAACTGTTTTTT
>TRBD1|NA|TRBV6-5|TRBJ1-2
CASSYAGQAVPTGYTF
TGTGCCAGCAGTTACGCGGGACAGGCGGTCCCCACCGGCTACACCTTC
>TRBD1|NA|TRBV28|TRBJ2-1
CASSGQGRGNNEQFF
TGTGCCAGCAGCGGACAGGGTCGGGGGAACAATGAGCAGTTCTTC
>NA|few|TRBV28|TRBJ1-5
CASSLVGGNQPQHF
TGTGCCAGCAGTTTGGTCGGGGGCAATCAGCCCCAGCATTTT
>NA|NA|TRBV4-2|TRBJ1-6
CASSQDGGRQGNSPLHF
TGTGCCAGCAGCCAAGATGGCGGGAGACAAGGGAATTCACCCCTCCACTTT
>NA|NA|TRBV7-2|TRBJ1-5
CASSPRGVGSNQPQHF
TGTGCCAGCAGCCCGCGGGGGGTCGGGAGCAATCAGCCCCAGCATTTT
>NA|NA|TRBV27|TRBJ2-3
CASSSQSLTDTQYF
TGTGCCAGCAGTTCGCAATCCCTCACGGATACGCAGTATTTT
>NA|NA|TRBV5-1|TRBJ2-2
CASSLAQNTGELFF
TGCGCCAGCAGCTTGGCGCAGAACACCGGGGAGCTGTTTTTT
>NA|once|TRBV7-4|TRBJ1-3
CASNPPAGVLSGNTIYF
TGTGCCAGCAATCCCCCAGCAGGGGTCCTCTCTGGAAACACCATATATTTT
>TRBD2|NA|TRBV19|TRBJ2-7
CASSMEAGPYEQYF
TGTGCCAGTAGTATGGAAGCGGGGCCCTACGAGCAGTACTTC
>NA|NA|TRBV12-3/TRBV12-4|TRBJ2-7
CASSLRGIDEQYF
TGTGCCAGCAGTCTCAGGGGAATAGACGAGCAGTACTTC
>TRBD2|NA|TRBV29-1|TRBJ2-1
CSVDSGGSNEQFF
TGCAGCGTTGATAGCGGGGGAAGCAATGAGCAGTTCTTC